The next 10 T cell receptor beta chains were all read from a single sample in a study of OX40 agonist ivuxolimab in advanced cancers. Receptor libraries were prepared by the immunoSEQ multiplex PCR assay. The table comes from immuneACCESS by way of TCRdb, which keeps in-frame sequences with V and J called. Part of the clones is missing from these tables; in studies checked, under half for an unresolved V gene and the rest for unknown reasons. The sample table lists roughly 1,800 clones, about 70% of them with a count of one. The ten largest clones capture 37% of the sample. Sequencing was performed on CD4+ or CD8+ T cells sorted from blood, taken in a trial of the OX40 agonist ivuxolimab. These receptors originate from an adult with an advanced solid tumor such as melanoma, head and neck, liver or kidney cancer.

This clone showed up just once. The chain carries TRBV15 and TRBJ1-5; unclear D gene. Trimming removed 11 bases at V and 4 bases at J, with 15 bases between. The CDR3 spans 13 residues. Per germline, CDR1 LNHNV and CDR2 YYDKDF (reference sequence). The CDR3 bases are TGTGCCCACGCCGCGGAGATTAATCAGCCCCAGCATTTT. Protein sequence: CAHAAEINQPQHF.

The rearrangement uses TRBV5-1 and TRBJ2-2, with 7 bases that match TRBD2. Looked up from germline, CDR1 is SGHRS and CDR2 is YFSETQ. The CDR3 is 15 residues long. V shed 4 bases, J shed 2 bases, and the junction held 5 bases outside the gene matches. The CDR3, as DNA: TGCGCCAGCAGCCAGGGACTATTAAACACCGGGGAGCTGTTTTTT. Its translation: CASSQGLLNTGELFF.

The rearrangement links TRBV4-2 to TRBJ2-3; D not certain. CDR1 and CDR2 (germline): LGHNA, YNFKEQ. Trimming left V 1 base short and J 3 bases short, with 5 bases between. CDR3 size: 13 residues. For the CDR3, the DNA is TGTGCCAGCAGCCAAGGGCGGACAGATACGCAGTATTTT. This sequence encodes CASSQGRTDTQYF.

The chain links TRBV6-9 to TRBJ2-7, with TRBD1 identical over 8 bases. V shed 4 bases, J shed 0 bases, and the junction held 2 bases outside the gene matches. The CDR3 totals 14 residues. Germline assignment: CDR1 MNHGY and CDR2 SVAAGI. The CDR3 spells CASSLDRDSYEQYF. The CDR3 DNA reads TGTGCCAGCAGTTTGGACAGGGACTCCTACGAGCAGTACTTC.

Note on this clone: At the DNA level, this CDR3 is encoded by other sequences in the same sample as well. The rearrangement joins TRBV5-6 to TRBJ1-2; 11 nucleotides align to TRBD1. The CDR3 is 15 amino acids. The trim removed 6 bases at V and 4 bases at J, leaving 8 bases unmatched. Germline assignment: CDR1 SGHDT and CDR2 YYEEEE. The CDR3, as DNA: TGTGCCAGCAACCTCCGGGACAGGGGGTCCTATGGCTACACCTTC. It encodes CASNLRDRGSYGYTF.

The J gene is TRBJ2-1, the V gene TRBV29-1; 11 nucleotides align to TRBD2. J lost 4 bases, V lost 1 base, and 9 bases had no gene match. Per the germline V gene, CDR1 is SQVTM and CDR2 is ANQGSEA. The CDR3 sequence is 17 residues long. CDR3 in DNA: TGCAGCGTTGAAGGACTAGCGGGGAGGAAGAGGTACAATGAGCAGTTCTTC. It is translated as CSVEGLAGRKRYNEQFF.

This clone is large in the sample. The chain joins TRBV28 to TRBJ1-5, with unresolved D. Trimming took off 5 bases at V and 9 bases at J, with 11 bases between the two ends. Per germline, CDR1 MDHEN and CDR2 SYDVKM. The CDR3 is 12 amino acids. The CDR3 DNA follows: TGTGCCAGCAGTGCCCCTCGGGGGCCCCAGCATTTT. Its translation is CASSAPRGPQHF.

The chain employs TRBV27 and TRBJ1-2; a possible D gene is TRBD1 (6 bases). Trimming shortened V by 4 bases and J by 5 bases, and 14 bases separated the two germline ends. The CDR3 is made up of 14 amino acids. From germline, CDR1 is MNHEY and CDR2 SMNVEV (reference sequence). The CDR3 spells CASSSLQGGYGYTF. CDR3 nucleotide sequence: TGTGCCAGCAGTTCACTACAGGGAGGGTATGGCTACACCTTC.

The chain carries TRBV5-1 and TRBJ2-3, with 11 bases identical to TRBD2. V lost 3 bases, J lost 6 bases, and 9 bases stayed unmatched. Germline V CDR1 and CDR2: SGHRS, YFSETQ. This CDR3 is built from 16 residues. The CDR3 loop is CASSSALAGGRDTQYF. The CDR3 DNA is TGCGCCAGCAGCTCGGCGCTAGCGGGGGGCAGGGATACGCAGTATTTT.

The gene calls are TRBV4-2 and TRBJ2-2; 9 nucleotides align to TRBD2. Germline-derived CDR1 and CDR2 are LGHNA and YNFKEQ. V trimming: 5 bases; J trimming: 4 bases; junction bases outside the gene matches: 5. This CDR3 is 15 amino acids long. CDR3 sequence: CASSAGTSFTGELFF. As DNA, the CDR3 is TGTGCCAGCAGCGCCGGGACTAGCTTCACCGGGGAGCTGTTTTTT.